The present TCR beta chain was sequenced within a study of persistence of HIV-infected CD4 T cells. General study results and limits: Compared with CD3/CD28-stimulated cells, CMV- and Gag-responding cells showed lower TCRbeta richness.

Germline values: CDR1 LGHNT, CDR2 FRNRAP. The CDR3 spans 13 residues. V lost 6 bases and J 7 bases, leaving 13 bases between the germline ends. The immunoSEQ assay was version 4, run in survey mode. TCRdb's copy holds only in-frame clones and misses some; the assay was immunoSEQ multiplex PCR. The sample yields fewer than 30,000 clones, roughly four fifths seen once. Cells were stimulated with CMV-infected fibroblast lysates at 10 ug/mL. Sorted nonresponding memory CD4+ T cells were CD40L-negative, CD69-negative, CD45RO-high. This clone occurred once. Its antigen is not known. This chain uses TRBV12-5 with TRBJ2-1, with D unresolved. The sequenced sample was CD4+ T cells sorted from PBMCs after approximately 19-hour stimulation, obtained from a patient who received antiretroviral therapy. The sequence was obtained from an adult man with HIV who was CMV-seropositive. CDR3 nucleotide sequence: TGTGCTAGTGGAGCCGTATACGGGAATGAGCAGTTCTTC. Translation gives CASGAVYGNEQFF.